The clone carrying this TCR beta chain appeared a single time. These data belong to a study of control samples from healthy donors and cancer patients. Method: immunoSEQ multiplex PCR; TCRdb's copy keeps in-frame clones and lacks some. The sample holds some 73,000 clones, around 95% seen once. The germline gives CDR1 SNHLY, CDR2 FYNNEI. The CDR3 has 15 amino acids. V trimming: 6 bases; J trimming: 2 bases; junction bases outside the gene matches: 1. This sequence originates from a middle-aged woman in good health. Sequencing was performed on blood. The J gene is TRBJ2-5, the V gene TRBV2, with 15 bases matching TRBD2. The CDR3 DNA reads TGTGCCAGCAGCGGACTAGCGGGGGGGCAAGAGACCCAGTACTTC. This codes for CASSGLAGGQETQYF. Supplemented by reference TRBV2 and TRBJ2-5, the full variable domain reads EPEVTQTPSHQVTQMGQEVILRCVPISNHLYFYWYRQILGQKVEFLVSFYNNEISEKSEIFDDQFSVERPDGSNFTLKIRSTKLEDSAMYFCASSGLAGGQETQYFGPGTRLLVL.